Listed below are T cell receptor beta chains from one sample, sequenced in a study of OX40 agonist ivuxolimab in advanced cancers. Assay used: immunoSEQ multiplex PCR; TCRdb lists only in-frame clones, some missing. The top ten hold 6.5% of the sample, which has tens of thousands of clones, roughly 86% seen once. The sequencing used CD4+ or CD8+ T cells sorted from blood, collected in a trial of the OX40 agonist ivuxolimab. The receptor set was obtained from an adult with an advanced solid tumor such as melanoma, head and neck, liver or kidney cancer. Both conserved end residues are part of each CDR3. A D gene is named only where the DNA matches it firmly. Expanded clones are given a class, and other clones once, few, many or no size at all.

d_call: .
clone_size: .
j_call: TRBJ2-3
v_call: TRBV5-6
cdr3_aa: CASSLVTDTQYF
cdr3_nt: TGTGCCAGCAGCTTGGTCACAGATACGCAGTATTTT

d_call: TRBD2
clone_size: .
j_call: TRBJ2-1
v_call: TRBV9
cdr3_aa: CASSSRTSGSSNEQFF
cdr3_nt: TGTGCCAGCAGCTCCCGGACTAGCGGGAGTTCGAATGAGCAGTTCTTC

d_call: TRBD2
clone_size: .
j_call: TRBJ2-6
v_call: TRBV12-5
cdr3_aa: CASGLVLRGGSPAGANVLTF
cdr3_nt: TGTGCTAGTGGTTTGGTACTAAGGGGAGGGAGCCCTGCTGGGGCCAACGTCCTGACTTTC

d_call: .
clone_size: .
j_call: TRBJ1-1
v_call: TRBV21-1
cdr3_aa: CASSSWRGGNTEAFF
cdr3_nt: TGTGCCAGCAGCTCCTGGAGGGGGGGGAACACTGAAGCTTTCTTT

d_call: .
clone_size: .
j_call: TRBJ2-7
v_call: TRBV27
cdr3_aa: CASSSGTLYPYEQYF
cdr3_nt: TGTGCCAGCAGTTCAGGGACATTATACCCCTACGAGCAGTACTTC

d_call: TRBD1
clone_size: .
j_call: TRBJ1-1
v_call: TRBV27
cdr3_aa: CASSWGTENTEAFF
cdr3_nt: TGTGCCAGCAGTTGGGGGACAGAGAACACTGAAGCTTTCTTT

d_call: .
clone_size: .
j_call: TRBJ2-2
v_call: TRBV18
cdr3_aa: CASSPRGLHTGELFF
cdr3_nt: TGTGCCAGCTCACCACGCGGACTACACACCGGGGAGCTGTTTTTT

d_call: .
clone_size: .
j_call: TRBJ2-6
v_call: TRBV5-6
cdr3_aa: CASTLWQISGANVLTF
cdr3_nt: TGTGCCAGCACCTTGTGGCAAATATCTGGGGCCAACGTCCTGACTTTC

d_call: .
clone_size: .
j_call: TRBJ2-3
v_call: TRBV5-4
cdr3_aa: CASSLLPTPTNTQYF
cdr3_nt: TGTGCCAGCAGCCTTCTACCGACCCCCACGAATACGCAGTATTTT

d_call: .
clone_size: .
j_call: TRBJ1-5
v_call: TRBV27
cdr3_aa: CASSLSPAEPQHF
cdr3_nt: TGTGCCAGCAGTTTATCCCCGGCGGAGCCCCAGCATTTT

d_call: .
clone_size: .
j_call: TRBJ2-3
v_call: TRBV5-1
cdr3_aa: CASSLTRTGTDTQYF
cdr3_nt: TGCGCCAGCAGCTTGACCCGGACAGGCACAGATACGCAGTATTTT

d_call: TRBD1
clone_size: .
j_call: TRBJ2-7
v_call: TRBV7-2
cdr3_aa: CASSSYRGEQYF
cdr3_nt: TGTGCCAGCAGCTCCTACAGGGGCGAGCAGTACTTC

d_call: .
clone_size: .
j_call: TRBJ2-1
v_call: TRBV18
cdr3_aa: CASSPDYKYNEQFF
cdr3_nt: TGTGCCAGCTCACCAGATTACAAATACAATGAGCAGTTCTTC

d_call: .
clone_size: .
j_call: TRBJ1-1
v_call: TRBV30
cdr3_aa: CACTRGTNTEAFF
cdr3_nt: TGTGCCTGCACGCGGGGGACGAACACTGAAGCTTTCTTT

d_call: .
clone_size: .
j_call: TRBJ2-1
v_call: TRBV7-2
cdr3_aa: CASSSVGGAQGNEQFF
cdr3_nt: TGTGCCAGCAGTTCCGTGGGAGGGGCTCAGGGGAATGAGCAGTTCTTC

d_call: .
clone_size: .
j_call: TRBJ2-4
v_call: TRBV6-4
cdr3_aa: CAGTLGVGFQAKNIQYF
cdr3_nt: TGTGCCGGTACCTTAGGTGTGGGGTTCCAAGCCAAAAACATTCAGTACTTC

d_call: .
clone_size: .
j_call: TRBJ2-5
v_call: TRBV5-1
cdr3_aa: CASSLGDSQETQYF
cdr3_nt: TGCGCCAGCAGCTTGGGGGACTCCCAAGAGACCCAGTACTTC

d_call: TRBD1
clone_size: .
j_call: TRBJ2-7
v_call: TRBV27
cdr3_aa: CASSLSPSQGAYEQYF
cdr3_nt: TGTGCCAGCAGTTTATCCCCCTCTCAGGGGGCCTACGAGCAGTACTTC

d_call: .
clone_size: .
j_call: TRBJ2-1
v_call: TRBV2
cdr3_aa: CASRGARDGEQFF
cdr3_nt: TGTGCCAGCAGGGGGGCCCGTGACGGTGAGCAGTTCTTC

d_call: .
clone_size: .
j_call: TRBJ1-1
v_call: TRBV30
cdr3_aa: CALRGYTLLAEAFF
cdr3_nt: TGTGCCTTAAGGGGGTATACCCTCCTAGCTGAAGCTTTCTTT

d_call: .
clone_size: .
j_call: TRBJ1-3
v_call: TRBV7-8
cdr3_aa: CASSFGTGNTIYF
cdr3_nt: TGTGCCAGCAGCTTCGGGACGGGAAACACCATATATTTT

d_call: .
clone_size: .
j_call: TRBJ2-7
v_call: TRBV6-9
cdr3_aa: CASSYRYEQYF
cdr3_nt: TGTGCCAGCAGTTATCGCTACGAGCAGTACTTC

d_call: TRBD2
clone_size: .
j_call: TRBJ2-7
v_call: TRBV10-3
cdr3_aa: CAISESPAGGNHEQYF
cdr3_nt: TGTGCCATCAGTGAATCCCCAGCGGGAGGGAACCACGAGCAGTACTTC

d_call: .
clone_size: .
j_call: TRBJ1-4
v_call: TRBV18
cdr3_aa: CASSPEGGKLFF
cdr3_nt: TGTGCCAGCTCGCCTGAGGGGGGAAAACTGTTTTTT

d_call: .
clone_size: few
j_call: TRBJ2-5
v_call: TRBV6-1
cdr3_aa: CASSGAATSQETQYF
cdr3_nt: TGTGCCAGCAGTGGAGCGGCTACCTCTCAAGAGACCCAGTACTTC

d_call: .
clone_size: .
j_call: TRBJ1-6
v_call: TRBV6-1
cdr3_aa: CASSGQSYNSPLHF
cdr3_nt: TGTGCCAGCAGTGGACAGAGCTATAATTCACCCCTCCACTTT

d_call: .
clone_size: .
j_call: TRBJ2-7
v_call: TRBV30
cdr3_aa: CAWSKTGIYEQYF
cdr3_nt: TGTGCCTGGAGTAAGACAGGCATCTACGAGCAGTACTTC

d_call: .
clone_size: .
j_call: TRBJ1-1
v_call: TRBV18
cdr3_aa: CASSLTLGSEAFF
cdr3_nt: TGTGCCAGCTCTCTAACGTTAGGGAGTGAAGCTTTCTTT

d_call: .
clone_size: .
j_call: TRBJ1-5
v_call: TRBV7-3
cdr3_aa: CASSLDPHSNQPQHF
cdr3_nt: TGTGCCAGCAGCTTAGACCCGCACTCAAATCAGCCCCAGCATTTT

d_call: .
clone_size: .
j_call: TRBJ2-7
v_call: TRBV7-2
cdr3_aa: CASSLSPNPSSYEQYF
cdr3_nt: TGTGCCAGCAGCTTATCCCCCAATCCGAGCTCCTACGAGCAGTACTTC

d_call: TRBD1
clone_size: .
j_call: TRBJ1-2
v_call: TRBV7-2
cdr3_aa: CASSFSTGTGSYGYTF
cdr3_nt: TGTGCCAGCAGCTTTAGTACGGGGACAGGTTCTTATGGCTACACCTTC

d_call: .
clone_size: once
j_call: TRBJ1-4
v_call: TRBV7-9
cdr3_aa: CASSFEGEAEKLFF
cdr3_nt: TGTGCCAGCAGCTTTGAGGGAGAGGCTGAAAAACTGTTTTTT

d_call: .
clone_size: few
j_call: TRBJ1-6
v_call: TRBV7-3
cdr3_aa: CASSTGSNSPLHF
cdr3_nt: TGTGCCAGCAGCACAGGGAGCAATTCACCCCTCCACTTT

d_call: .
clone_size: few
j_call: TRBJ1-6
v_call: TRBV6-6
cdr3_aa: CASSYSSGVGSPLHF
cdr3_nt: TGTGCCAGCAGTTACTCGAGTGGTGTTGGGTCACCCCTCCACTTT

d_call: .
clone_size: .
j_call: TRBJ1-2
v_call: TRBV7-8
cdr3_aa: CASTVVGGVYGYTF
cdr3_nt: TGTGCCAGCACCGTCGTGGGGGGTGTGTATGGCTACACCTTC

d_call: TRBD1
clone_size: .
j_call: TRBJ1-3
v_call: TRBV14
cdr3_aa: CASSQQDRARGNTIYF
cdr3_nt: TGTGCCAGCAGCCAACAGGACAGGGCTAGAGGAAACACCATATATTTT

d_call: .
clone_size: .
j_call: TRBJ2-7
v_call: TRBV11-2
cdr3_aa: CASTQSQRSSYEQYF
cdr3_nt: TGTGCCAGCACACAGAGTCAGAGGTCTTCCTACGAGCAGTACTTC

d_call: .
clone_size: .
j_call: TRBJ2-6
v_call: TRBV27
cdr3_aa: CASSTLGFGANVLTF
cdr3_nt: TGTGCCAGCAGTACTCTAGGGTTTGGGGCCAACGTCCTGACTTTC

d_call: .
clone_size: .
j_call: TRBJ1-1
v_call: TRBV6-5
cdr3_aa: CASSYTGMNTEAFF
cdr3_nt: TGTGCCAGCAGTTACACAGGGATGAACACTGAAGCTTTCTTT

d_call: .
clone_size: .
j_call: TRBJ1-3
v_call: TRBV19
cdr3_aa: CASTDRGNTIYF
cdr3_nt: TGTGCCAGTACCGACAGGGGAAACACCATATATTTT

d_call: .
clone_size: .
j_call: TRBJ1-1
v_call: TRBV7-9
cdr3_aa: CASSWGSSGTEAFF
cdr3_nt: TGTGCCAGCAGCTGGGGGTCCTCCGGCACTGAAGCTTTCTTT

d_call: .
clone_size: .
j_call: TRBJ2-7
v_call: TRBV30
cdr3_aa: CAWRGQGISYEQYF
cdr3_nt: TGTGCCTGGAGGGGTCAGGGGATCTCCTACGAGCAGTACTTC

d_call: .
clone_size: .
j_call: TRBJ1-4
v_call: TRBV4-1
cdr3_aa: CASSQGPGGTNEKLFF
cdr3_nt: TGCGCCAGCAGCCAAGGGCCCGGGGGCACTAATGAAAAACTGTTTTTT

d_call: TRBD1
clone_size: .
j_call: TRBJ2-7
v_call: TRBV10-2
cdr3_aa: CASSSLRGPYEQYF
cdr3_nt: TGCGCCAGCAGCTCTCTGAGGGGGCCCTACGAGCAGTACTTC

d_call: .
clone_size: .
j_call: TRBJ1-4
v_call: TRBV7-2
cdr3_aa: CASSLGGVEKLFF
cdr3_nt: TGTGCCAGCAGCTTAGGAGGCGTTGAAAAACTGTTTTTT

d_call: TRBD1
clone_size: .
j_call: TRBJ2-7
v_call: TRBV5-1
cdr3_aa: CASSGDRGHSYEQYF
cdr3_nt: TGCGCCAGCAGCGGGGACAGGGGGCACTCCTACGAGCAGTACTTC

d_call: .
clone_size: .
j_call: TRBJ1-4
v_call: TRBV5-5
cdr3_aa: CASSLAAGQWNEKLFF
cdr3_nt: TGTGCCAGCAGCTTGGCCGCAGGACAGTGGAATGAAAAACTGTTTTTT

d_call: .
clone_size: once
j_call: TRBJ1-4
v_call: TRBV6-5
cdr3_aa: CASGGNEKLFF
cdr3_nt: TGTGCCAGCGGGGGAAATGAAAAACTGTTTTTT

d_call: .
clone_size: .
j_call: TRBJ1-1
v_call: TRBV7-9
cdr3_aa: CASSLGVDTEAFF
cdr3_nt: TGTGCCAGCAGCTTAGGGGTGGACACTGAAGCTTTCTTT

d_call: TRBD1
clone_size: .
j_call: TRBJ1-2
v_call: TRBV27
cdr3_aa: CASSARTGGSYGYTF
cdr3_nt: TGTGCCAGCAGTGCTCGGACAGGGGGCTCCTATGGCTACACCTTC

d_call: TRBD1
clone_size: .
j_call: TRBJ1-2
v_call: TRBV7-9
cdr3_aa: CASSFTGGEATNYGYTF
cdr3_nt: TGTGCCAGCAGCTTCACAGGGGGCGAAGCCACTAACTATGGCTACACCTTC

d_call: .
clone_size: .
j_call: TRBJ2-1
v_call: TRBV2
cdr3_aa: CASSDHNEQFF
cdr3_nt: TGTGCCAGCAGTGACCACAATGAGCAGTTCTTC

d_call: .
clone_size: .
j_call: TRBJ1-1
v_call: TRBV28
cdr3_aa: CASSFPGTPNTEAFF
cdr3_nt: TGTGCCAGCAGTTTCCCCGGGACACCGAACACTGAAGCTTTCTTT

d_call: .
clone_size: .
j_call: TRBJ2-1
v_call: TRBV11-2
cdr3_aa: CASSLNRNNEQFF
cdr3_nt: TGTGCCAGCAGCTTAAACAGGAACAATGAGCAGTTCTTC

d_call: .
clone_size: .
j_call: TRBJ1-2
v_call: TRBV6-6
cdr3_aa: CASSYETAYGYTF
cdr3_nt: TGTGCCAGCAGCTACGAGACAGCTTATGGCTACACCTTC

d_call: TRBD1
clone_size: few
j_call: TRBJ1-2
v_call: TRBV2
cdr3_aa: CASSGDRLYGYTF
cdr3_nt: TGTGCCAGCAGTGGGGACAGGCTGTATGGCTACACCTTC

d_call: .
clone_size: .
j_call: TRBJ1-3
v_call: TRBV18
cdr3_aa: CASSEYRQGNTIYF
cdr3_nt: TGTGCCAGCTCCGAGTATCGACAGGGAAACACCATATATTTT

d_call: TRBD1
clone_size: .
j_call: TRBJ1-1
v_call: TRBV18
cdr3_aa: CASSPLETGGWGTEAFF
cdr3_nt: TGTGCCAGCTCACCACTAGAGACAGGGGGATGGGGCACTGAAGCTTTCTTT